The next 22 T cell receptor beta chains were all read from a single sample in a study of blood T cell repertoires in COVID-19. Using immunoSEQ multiplex PCR, the repertoire was profiled, and TCRdb retains in-frame clones only, with some absent. The sample carries about 270,000 clones, about 80% recorded once. Sequenced input: peripheral blood. All receptors derive from a woman aged 50 to 60 who had recovered from COVID-19.

The chain is built from TRBV7-7 and TRBJ2-3; TRBD2 matches at 8 bases. This CDR3 has 15 amino acids. V shed 1 base, J shed 1 base, and the junction held 1 base outside the gene matches. Germline assignment: CDR1 SSHAT and CDR2 FNYEAQ (reference sequence). The chain's CDR3 is CASSLGREGTDTQYF. The DNA for the CDR3 is TGTGCCAGCAGCTTAGGGCGGGAGGGCACAGATACGCAGTATTTT.

The CDR3 region is CASSPLATDTQYF. CDR3 DNA: TGCGCCAGCAGCCCGCTAGCGACAGATACGCAGTATTTT. This chain links TRBV4-3 with TRBJ2-3; D perhaps matches TRBD2 (6 bases). Germline CDR1 reads LGHNA; CDR2 reads YSLEER. The CDR3 runs 13 residues. Trimming removed 4 bases from V and 3 bases from J, with 8 bases in between.

The rearrangement uses TRBV7-3 and TRBJ1-1, with 8 bases matching TRBD1. This CDR3 is built from 14 residues. CDR1 is SGHTA, CDR2 FQGTGA, per germline. Trimming cost V 4 bases and J 1 base; bases outside gene matches: 2. CDR3 amino acids: CASSSGQANTEAFF. The CDR3 DNA reads as TGTGCCAGCAGCTCGGGACAGGCGAACACTGAAGCTTTCTTT.

The chain employs TRBV4-3 and TRBJ1-1; D is possibly TRBD1 (5 bases). Trimming left V 4 bases short and J 5 bases short, with 23 bases between. The CDR3 sequence is 17 residues long. CDR1 and CDR2 (germline): LGHNA, YSLEER. CDR3 nucleotide sequence: TGCGCCAGCAGCCCCGGGCAAGGGGCAAGGGTGGGTACTGAAGCTTTCTTT. Amino acid sequence: CASSPGQGARVGTEAFF.

The chain couples TRBV2 to TRBJ2-7; 9 bases map to TRBD2. CDR1 and CDR2 (germline): SNHLY, FYNNEI. The junction had 3 bases not matched to a gene; V was cut back by 0 bases and J by 3 bases. There are 15 residues in the CDR3. The CDR3 sequence is CASSEARGGFYEQYF. CDR3 sequence (DNA): TGTGCCAGCAGTGAAGCGCGGGGGGGTTTCTACGAGCAGTACTTC.

V and J are TRBV7-9 and TRBJ1-3; 7 nucleotides align to TRBD1. Germline V gene sequence: CDR1 SEHNR, CDR2 FQNEAQ (reference sequence). This CDR3 region has 15 residues. V trimming: 2 bases; J trimming: 2 bases; junction bases outside the gene matches: 3. The CDR3 DNA reads TGTGCCAGCAGCTTAACGACAGGGCCTGGAAACACCATATATTTT. It encodes CASSLTTGPGNTIYF.

The chain joins TRBV6-5 to TRBJ2-7; D is ambiguous. There are 13 residues in the CDR3. Germline V gene sequence: CDR1 MNHEY, CDR2 SVGAGI. Trimming pared 7 bases from V and 2 bases from J, leaving 12 bases between. CDR3 nucleotides: TGTGCCAGCACCCCGACGGGTACCTACGAGCAGTACTTC. It is translated as CASTPTGTYEQYF.

The chain links TRBV7-2 to TRBJ2-7, with a possible D match to TRBD2 (5 bases). In germline, CDR1 is SGHTA, CDR2 FQGNSA. Trimming pared 0 bases from V and 4 bases from J, leaving 13 bases between. The CDR3 has 15 residues. This CDR3 is CASSLAGVRGYEQYF. The CDR3 coding sequence is TGTGCCAGCAGCTTAGCCGGGGTCCGAGGGTACGAGCAGTACTTC.

The chain joins TRBV7-9 to TRBJ2-1; 7 bases line up with TRBD2. V lost 4 bases to trimming and J lost 5 bases; unmatched junction nucleotides: 14. The CDR3 is 17 amino acids. The germline gives CDR1 SEHNR, CDR2 FQNEAQ (reference sequence). Here the CDR3 reads CASSSPPPSGINNEQFF. Here the CDR3 DNA reads TGTGCCAGCAGCTCTCCCCCGCCCAGCGGGATTAACAATGAGCAGTTCTTC.

This clone turned up a few times. V and J are TRBV12-3 or TRBV12-4 and TRBJ1-5; 7 bases agree with TRBD1. The CDR3 has 13 residues. Trimming at V came to 6 bases and at J to 6 bases, leaving 5 bases not matched to a gene. The CDR3 DNA sequence: TGTGCCAGCAGCACAGGGGTTCCTCAGCCCCAGCATTTT. Amino acid sequence: CASSTGVPQPQHF.

The sample holds one count of this clone. This rearrangement joins TRBV18 to TRBJ2-7; a weak D match, TRBD2 (6 bases). The V and J ends lost 0 bases and 7 bases respectively, with 22 bases between them. The germline CDR1 and CDR2 sequences are KGHSH and LQKENI. The CDR3 totals 17 residues. The CDR3 sequence: CASSPPTRRGSSGEQYF. The CDR3 DNA reads as TGTGCCAGCTCACCACCGACGCGGAGGGGCAGTTCGGGAGAGCAGTACTTC.

This chain joins TRBV7-9 and TRBJ2-1, with D perhaps matching TRBD2 (6 bases). Germline lookup yields CDR1 SEHNR and CDR2 FQNEAQ (reference sequence). V dropped 4 bases and J dropped 0 bases, with 13 bases sitting between them. The CDR3 covers 16 residues. The CDR3, as DNA: TGTGCCAGCAGCTCGCGGCGGACTAACTCCTACAATGAGCAGTTCTTC. This codes for CASSSRRTNSYNEQFF. The full variable domain, its missing parts supplied by reference TRBV7-9 and TRBJ2-1, is DTGVSQNPRHKITKRGQNVTFRCDPISEHNRLYWYRQTLGQGPEFLTYFQNEAQLEKSRLLSDRFSAERPKGSFSTLEIQRTEQGDSAMYLCASSSRRTNSYNEQFFGPGTRLTVL.

The V and J genes are TRBV10-3 and TRBJ1-5, with a possible D match to TRBD1 (5 bases). CDR1 is ENHRY and CDR2 is SYGVKD in the germline V gene. The germline V and J ends were trimmed by 2 bases and 5 bases, with 13 bases remaining between them. The CDR3 runs to 15 residues. The CDR3 loop is CAISEGREGYQPQHF. CDR3 bases: TGTGCCATCAGTGAGGGCAGGGAGGGGTATCAGCCCCAGCATTTT.

In nucleotides, the CDR3 is TGTGCCAGCAGGGACAGGGGTGTTTCGACGGAGGGCTACACCTTC. Its protein is CASRDRGVSTEGYTF. The gene calls are TRBV6-5 and TRBJ1-2; TRBD1 matches at 9 bases. From germline, CDR1 is MNHEY and CDR2 SVGAGI. V was pared by 6 bases and J by 8 bases, with 13 bases of the junction left unmatched. The CDR3 spans 15 residues.

V usage is TRBV25-1 and J usage is TRBJ1-2; D is possibly TRBD1 (5 bases). The CDR3 has 12 amino acids. With 4 bases removed from V and 4 bases from J, the gap between germline ends came to 7 bases. The germline gives CDR1 MGHDK, CDR2 SYGVNS. The CDR3 DNA sequence: TGTGCCAGCAGTGGGACACCCTATGGCTACACCTTC. Translation: CASSGTPYGYTF.

Notes on this clone: Distinct nucleotide sequences in the sample also encode this CDR3. The V gene is TRBV2, the J gene TRBJ1-3; 7 bases map to TRBD1. In germline, CDR1 is SNHLY, CDR2 FYNNEI. The V segment lost 4 bases and the J segment 3 bases; nucleotides outside the gene matches: 0. This CDR3 region has 13 residues. CDR3 amino acids: CASSGDSGNTIYF. The CDR3 bases are TGTGCCAGCAGTGGGGACAGTGGAAACACCATATATTTT.

This clone was seen a few times. This chain joins TRBV6-5 and TRBJ2-7, with 7 bases fitting TRBD1. The CDR3 runs 13 residues. V dropped 8 bases and J dropped 3; count of bases not matched to a gene: 7. Per germline, CDR1 MNHEY and CDR2 SVGAGI. CDR3 residues: CASFGTENYEQYF. Here the CDR3 DNA reads TGTGCCAGCTTCGGGACAGAAAACTACGAGCAGTACTTC.

The V gene is TRBV7-2, the J gene TRBJ2-3; 10 nucleotides agree with TRBD2. V shed 5 bases, J shed 4 bases, and the junction held 3 bases outside the gene matches. Looked up from germline, CDR1 is SGHTA and CDR2 is FQGNSA. There are 14 residues in the CDR3. The CDR3 DNA sequence: TGTGCCAGCAGCAAAAGCGGGGGGGCAGATACGCAGTATTTT. Amino acids: CASSKSGGADTQYF.

This sequence joins TRBV5-6 and TRBJ2-2; D might be TRBD2 (5 bases). The CDR3 sequence is 14 residues long. V was trimmed by 10 bases and J by 2 bases, leaving 15 bases between them. Germline V lookup: CDR1 SGHDT, CDR2 YYEEEE. The DNA of the CDR3 is TGTGCCTCTCGCCTGAGGGTTAACACCGGGGAGCTGTTTTTT. This sequence encodes CASRLRVNTGELFF.

This chain connects TRBV24-1 to TRBJ2-3; maybe TRBD1 (6 bases). The CDR3 has 16 amino acids. The germline V gene has CDR1 KGHDR and CDR2 SFDVKD. Trimming cost V 4 bases and J 0 bases, with 13 bases left between them. DNA for the CDR3: TGTGCCACCAGTGAGGGGGCTGGGCGGAGCACAGATACGCAGTATTTT. Amino acids: CATSEGAGRSTDTQYF.

This clone showed up just a few times. The chain has TRBV12-3 or TRBV12-4 and TRBJ1-2; D remains unclear. This CDR3 contains 11 residues. Trimming left V 6 bases short and J 2 bases short, with 4 bases between. The CDR3 DNA reads TGTGCCAGCAGCCCAAACTATGGCTACACCTTC. Translated, it gives CASSPNYGYTF.

The chain combines TRBV9 with TRBJ2-5, with 10 bases aligning to TRBD2. The ends lost 1 base at V and 3 bases at J; junction bases unmatched: 3. The CDR3 runs 15 residues. Germline V CDR1 and CDR2: SGDLS, YYNGEE. The CDR3 DNA sequence: TGTGCCAGCAGCGTAAGCGGGGGGGCCGAAGAGACCCAGTACTTC. Encoded protein: CASSVSGGAEETQYF.